This TCR beta chain was recovered during a study of T-cell memory formation after mild COVID-19 listed by TCRdb under 2021. Study-level background: TCR sequence clusters from the two donors were largely donor specific. T-cell clones expanding and contracting after mild COVID-19 in a couple of donors were tracked by longitudinal TCRalpha and TCRbeta repertoire sequencing. Two young, previously healthy adult volunteers made up the cohort, one male and one female.

Ficoll-Paque density gradient centrifugation was the method used to isolate PBMCs. Per the germline V gene (reference sequence), LGHDT is the CDR1 and YNNKEL is the CDR2. The CDR3 contains 14 residues, cysteine and phenylalanine counted. The only DNA kept is the CDR3, 42 bases in frame from the first base. V is pruned by 2 bases and J by 9 bases, leaving 9 bases of the junction without a gene match. In this sample, this clonotype turned up a few times. The antigen it binds to is not known. No base quality values were provided; no much bigger clone lies one nucleotide off. The sequencer listed for this sample is Illumina NovaSeq 6000. Using 5'RACE with constant-segment primers, TCRalpha and TCRbeta cDNA libraries were constructed, with sample barcodes and unique molecular identifiers added in the process. Trizol reagent was used to extract RNA from every sample. Libraries were amplified in two PCR steps, with a second sample barcode and Illumina TruSeq adapters added in the second step. The libraries were sequenced on an Illumina NovaSeq using 2 x 150 bp paired-end reads. The published analysis was carried out like this. With migec v1.2.7, reads were demultiplexed and then collapsed into UMI-guided consensus sequences. Using mixcr v2.1.11, UMI consensuses were aligned to TRA and TRB V and J templates and then assembled into clonotypes. A clonotype was counted as expanded or contracted only if both edgeR and NoisET called the change significant, with noise models trained on biological replicates. For edgeR calls, the thresholds were a false discovery rate-adjusted p below 0.01 and a log2 fold-change of 1. As an exploratory analysis of dynamics, PCA with hierarchical clustering was applied to max-normalized trajectories of the 1000 most abundant clonotypes. Each responding clone was given a CD4 or CD8 phenotype based on the CD4+ and CD8+ repertoires, which had been sequenced separately. In TCRdb, the public reads were trimmed at Q25 with fastp and aligned with MiXCR, with productive beta chains retained. Rows matching on CDR3 protein sequence are summarized as one entry with the most common DNA and genes. The V and J calls, along with clone size, are taken from TCRdb and not from the paper's own processing. The sample records about 470,000 distinct CDR3 sequences, nearly 25% of which are singletons. The ten largest clones take up 9.5% to 15% of the sample.

What the research found in general, with its limitations: Contracting CD4+ clones appeared mostly in the CM and EM memory subsets, whereas CD8+ clones were enriched in EMRA. Some responding clones were found in pre-infection memory, which suggests that pre-existing cross-reactive memory T cells took part in the SARS-CoV-2 response. SARS-CoV-2 specificity of the second-wave clones peaking on day 37 was not confirmed. Only a couple of mild cases were covered in the study, and larger cohorts including severe cases with pre-infection samples were considered necessary. Balanced CD4/CD8 phenotypes were observed for clones contracting from day 15 to 85, whereas a bias towards CD4+ was observed for a second wave of clones expanding from day 15 to 37.

Sequenced sample: PBMCs or a T cell subset sorted from them (not recorded which). This receptor was taken from an adult woman who had mild COVID-19 (a few samples of this study predate the infection). The sample titles of this study are shuffled in the database, so cell type and time point are left out; the donor was told from shared clones. The chain is encoded by TRBV3-1 joined to TRBJ2-5; the junction holds 7 bases that match TRBD2. The CDR3 reads CASSQPGFREAQYF. The nucleotide sequence reads as follows: TGTGCCAGCAGCCAACCAGGTTTTCGGGAGGCCCAGTACTTC.